These T cell receptor beta chains were read from a single sample in a study of blood T cell repertoires in COVID-19. The repertoire was sequenced with immunoSEQ multiplex PCR; TCRdb's copy has only in-frame clones and lacks some. Of about 160,000 clones in the sample, about 84% were seen once. Input material: PBMCs or T cells enriched from blood (not recorded which). The receptor set was obtained from a man aged 35 to 55 who had recovered from COVID-19. Each CDR3 is given with its conserved first and last residue. The order of the fields is D gene, V gene, clone size, J gene, CDR3 DNA, CDR3 protein. A D gene is named only where the DNA matches it firmly. Rows give clone size only sometimes, using once, few, many, or a class for an expanded clone.

D gene: -; V gene: TRBV2; clone size: -; J gene: TRBJ1-5; CDR3 DNA: TGTGCCAGCAAACGGGGAGGAAACAATCAGCCCCAGCATTTT; CDR3 protein: CASKRGGNNQPQHF
D gene: -; V gene: TRBV19; clone size: once; J gene: TRBJ2-2; CDR3 DNA: TGTGCCAGTAGTATTGGAGGGAGGAACACCGGGGAGCTGTTTTTT; CDR3 protein: CASSIGGRNTGELFF
D gene: -; V gene: TRBV14; clone size: -; J gene: TRBJ1-4; CDR3 DNA: TGTGCCAGCAGCCAAGATTTTCGTAGGGGGAATGAAAAACTGTTTTTT; CDR3 protein: CASSQDFRRGNEKLFF
D gene: -; V gene: TRBV5-4; clone size: -; J gene: TRBJ2-1; CDR3 DNA: TGTGCCAGCAGCTTGGGGGCCCAGGGGGAGCAGTTCTTC; CDR3 protein: CASSLGAQGEQFF
D gene: -; V gene: TRBV14; clone size: -; J gene: TRBJ1-2; CDR3 DNA: TGTGCCAGCAGCCAAGGGCAGTCCTATGGCTACACCTTC; CDR3 protein: CASSQGQSYGYTF
D gene: TRBD1; V gene: TRBV27; clone size: -; J gene: TRBJ1-5; CDR3 DNA: TGTGCCAGCAGACCTTTAAACAGGGGGCTAGAACAGCCCCAGCATTTT; CDR3 protein: CASRPLNRGLEQPQHF
D gene: TRBD1; V gene: TRBV5-1; clone size: -; J gene: TRBJ1-5; CDR3 DNA: TGCGCCAGCAGCCGGGGGACAGGGCAAGGCAATCAGCCCCAGCATTTT; CDR3 protein: CASSRGTGQGNQPQHF
D gene: TRBD1; V gene: TRBV9; clone size: once; J gene: TRBJ1-1; CDR3 DNA: TGTGCCAGCAGCGTAGCGACAGGGGGGGAAACTGAAGCTTTCTTT; CDR3 protein: CASSVATGGETEAFF
D gene: -; V gene: TRBV6-5; clone size: -; J gene: TRBJ1-1; CDR3 DNA: TGTGCCAGCAGCAGGGGAAGGGGGAAGGATAGAGCTTTCTTT; CDR3 protein: CASSRGRGKDRAFF
D gene: -; V gene: TRBV10-3; clone size: -; J gene: TRBJ1-2; CDR3 DNA: TGTGCCATCAGTGATTTAGATGGCTACACCTTC; CDR3 protein: CAISDLDGYTF
D gene: -; V gene: TRBV6-1; clone size: few; J gene: TRBJ1-1; CDR3 DNA: TGTGCCAGCAGTTTGACAGCACCTCTTGAAGCTTTCTTT; CDR3 protein: CASSLTAPLEAFF
D gene: TRBD1; V gene: TRBV6-2/TRBV6-3; clone size: -; J gene: TRBJ1-2; CDR3 DNA: TGTGCCAGCAGTTACGGGCAGGGGGATGGCTACACCTTC; CDR3 protein: CASSYGQGDGYTF
D gene: -; V gene: TRBV13; clone size: -; J gene: TRBJ1-5; CDR3 DNA: TGTGCCAGCAGCCTCGGACAGATGAATCAGCCCCAGCATTTT; CDR3 protein: CASSLGQMNQPQHF
D gene: TRBD1; V gene: TRBV10-2; clone size: -; J gene: TRBJ1-5; CDR3 DNA: TGCGCCAGCAGTGAGATTAGGACAGGGGTTCGAGGTCAGCCCCAGCATTTT; CDR3 protein: CASSEIRTGVRGQPQHF
D gene: TRBD2; V gene: TRBV5-1; clone size: -; J gene: TRBJ2-1; CDR3 DNA: TGCGCCAGCAGCCTTAGCGGGGCCCCCTACAATGAGCAGTTCTTC; CDR3 protein: CASSLSGAPYNEQFF
D gene: TRBD1; V gene: TRBV6-1; clone size: few; J gene: TRBJ2-2; CDR3 DNA: TGTGCCAGCAGTGAAGGGACAGGCGTCACCGGGGAGCTGTTTTTT; CDR3 protein: CASSEGTGVTGELFF
D gene: -; V gene: TRBV11-2; clone size: once; J gene: TRBJ1-4; CDR3 DNA: TGTGCCAGCAGCTCCCCGGCGAGGAGAGGGGAAAAACTGTTTTTT; CDR3 protein: CASSSPARRGEKLFF
D gene: -; V gene: TRBV12-5; clone size: -; J gene: TRBJ2-1; CDR3 DNA: TGTGCTAGTGGTTTGACAGGGTTCTACAATGAGCAGTTCTTC; CDR3 protein: CASGLTGFYNEQFF
D gene: TRBD1; V gene: TRBV9; clone size: many; J gene: TRBJ1-5; CDR3 DNA: TGTGCCAGCAGCGCCGGACAGGGGCGAGGTCAGCCCCAGCATTTT; CDR3 protein: CASSAGQGRGQPQHF
D gene: TRBD1; V gene: TRBV3-1/TRBV3-2; clone size: -; J gene: TRBJ1-1; CDR3 DNA: TGTGCCAGCAGCCCAGGGGGCGTCAACACTGAAGCTTTCTTT; CDR3 protein: CASSPGGVNTEAFF
D gene: -; V gene: TRBV5-4; clone size: -; J gene: TRBJ1-2; CDR3 DNA: TGTGCCAGCAGCCCCGTGGGGGGGACCTATGGCTACACCTTC; CDR3 protein: CASSPVGGTYGYTF
D gene: -; V gene: TRBV19; clone size: -; J gene: TRBJ1-3; CDR3 DNA: TGTGCCAGTAAACAGTCTGGAAACACCATATATTTT; CDR3 protein: CASKQSGNTIYF
D gene: -; V gene: TRBV6-5; clone size: -; J gene: TRBJ1-2; CDR3 DNA: TGTGCCAGCAGTTACTCCCATGGGGGGGGCTATGGCTACACCTTC; CDR3 protein: CASSYSHGGGYGYTF
D gene: TRBD1; V gene: TRBV7-9; clone size: -; J gene: TRBJ1-2; CDR3 DNA: TGTGCCAGCAGCTTGACCCCCCGGGACAGGTGGTCCTATGGCTACACCTTC; CDR3 protein: CASSLTPRDRWSYGYTF
D gene: TRBD2; V gene: TRBV12-3/TRBV12-4; clone size: -; J gene: TRBJ2-7; CDR3 DNA: TGTGCCAGCGGTACTAGCGGCACCTACGAGCAGTACTTC; CDR3 protein: CASGTSGTYEQYF
D gene: -; V gene: TRBV7-2; clone size: -; J gene: TRBJ1-4; CDR3 DNA: TGTGCCAGCAGCTTAGAACGGATCCTCCGCGACACACCTAAACTGTTTTTT; CDR3 protein: CASSLERILRDTPKLFF
D gene: -; V gene: TRBV6-5; clone size: few; J gene: TRBJ1-6; CDR3 DNA: TGTGCCAGCAGTAGGACTATGACCGACATTTCACCCCTCCACTTT; CDR3 protein: CASSRTMTDISPLHF
D gene: -; V gene: TRBV6-5; clone size: -; J gene: TRBJ1-4; CDR3 DNA: TGTGCCAGCGGGGGAGACAGTGCGGGGGAAAAACTGTTTTTT; CDR3 protein: CASGGDSAGEKLFF
D gene: TRBD1; V gene: TRBV19; clone size: -; J gene: TRBJ2-7; CDR3 DNA: TGTGCCAGTAGTACCGGGACAGGGCAAACCGACCCCCAGTACTTC; CDR3 protein: CASSTGTGQTDPQYF
D gene: -; V gene: TRBV25-1; clone size: -; J gene: TRBJ2-1; CDR3 DNA: TGTGCCAGCAGTGCAGACAGGAGCTCCTACAATGAGCAGTTCTTC; CDR3 protein: CASSADRSSYNEQFF
D gene: TRBD1; V gene: TRBV2; clone size: -; J gene: TRBJ1-5; CDR3 DNA: TGTGCCAGCAGTGAGCGGGACAGAAGCCAGCCCCAGCATTTT; CDR3 protein: CASSERDRSQPQHF
D gene: -; V gene: TRBV30; clone size: -; J gene: TRBJ1-2; CDR3 DNA: TGTGCCTGGAGTGGCAGGGACTATGGCTACACCTTC; CDR3 protein: CAWSGRDYGYTF
D gene: TRBD2; V gene: TRBV5-6; clone size: -; J gene: TRBJ2-7; CDR3 DNA: TGTGCCAGCAGCTTGGTTGGGGACTACAGTTTGGGTTCCGAGCAGTACTTC; CDR3 protein: CASSLVGDYSLGSEQYF
D gene: TRBD2; V gene: TRBV7-8; clone size: -; J gene: TRBJ2-1; CDR3 DNA: TGTGCCAGCAGCTATGGCGGGGGGGCCCGAGAGCAGTTCTTC; CDR3 protein: CASSYGGGAREQFF
D gene: -; V gene: TRBV29-1; clone size: -; J gene: TRBJ1-2; CDR3 DNA: TGCAGCGCACTACAGGGCCTCTATGGCTACACCTTC; CDR3 protein: CSALQGLYGYTF
D gene: -; V gene: TRBV30; clone size: -; J gene: TRBJ1-1; CDR3 DNA: TGTCTGGGGGGAAGAGGAACTGAAGCTTTCTTT; CDR3 protein: CLGGRGTEAFF
D gene: TRBD1; V gene: TRBV28; clone size: -; J gene: TRBJ1-4; CDR3 DNA: TGTGCCAGCAGTGACAGGGCAACTAATGAAAAACTGTTTTTT; CDR3 protein: CASSDRATNEKLFF
D gene: -; V gene: TRBV6-1; clone size: -; J gene: TRBJ1-1; CDR3 DNA: TGTGCCAGCAGTGAAATAACGGTATACACTGAAGCTTTCTTT; CDR3 protein: CASSEITVYTEAFF
D gene: TRBD1; V gene: TRBV30; clone size: few; J gene: TRBJ2-5; CDR3 DNA: TGTGCCTGGAGTGTAGGACAGGGGGCGAGGGAGACCCAGTACTTC; CDR3 protein: CAWSVGQGARETQYF
D gene: -; V gene: TRBV3-1/TRBV3-2; clone size: -; J gene: TRBJ1-5; CDR3 DNA: TGTGCCAGCAGCCAAGGGGGCGGTTATAGCAATCAGCCCCAGCATTTT; CDR3 protein: CASSQGGGYSNQPQHF